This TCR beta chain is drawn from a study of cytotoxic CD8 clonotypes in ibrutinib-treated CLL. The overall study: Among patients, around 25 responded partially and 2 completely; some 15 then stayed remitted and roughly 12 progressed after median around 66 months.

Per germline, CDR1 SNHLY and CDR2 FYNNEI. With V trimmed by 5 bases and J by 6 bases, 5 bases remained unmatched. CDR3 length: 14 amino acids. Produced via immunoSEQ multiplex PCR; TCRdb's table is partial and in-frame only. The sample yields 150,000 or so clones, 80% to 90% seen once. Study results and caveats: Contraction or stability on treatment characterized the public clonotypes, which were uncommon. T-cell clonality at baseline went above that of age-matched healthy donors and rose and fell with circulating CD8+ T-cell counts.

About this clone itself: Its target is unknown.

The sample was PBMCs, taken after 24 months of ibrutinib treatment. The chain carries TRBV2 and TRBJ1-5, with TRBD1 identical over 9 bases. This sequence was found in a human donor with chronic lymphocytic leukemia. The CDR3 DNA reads TGTGCCAGCAGTCCGGACAGGGGACGTCAGCCCCAGCATTTT. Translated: CASSPDRGRQPQHF.